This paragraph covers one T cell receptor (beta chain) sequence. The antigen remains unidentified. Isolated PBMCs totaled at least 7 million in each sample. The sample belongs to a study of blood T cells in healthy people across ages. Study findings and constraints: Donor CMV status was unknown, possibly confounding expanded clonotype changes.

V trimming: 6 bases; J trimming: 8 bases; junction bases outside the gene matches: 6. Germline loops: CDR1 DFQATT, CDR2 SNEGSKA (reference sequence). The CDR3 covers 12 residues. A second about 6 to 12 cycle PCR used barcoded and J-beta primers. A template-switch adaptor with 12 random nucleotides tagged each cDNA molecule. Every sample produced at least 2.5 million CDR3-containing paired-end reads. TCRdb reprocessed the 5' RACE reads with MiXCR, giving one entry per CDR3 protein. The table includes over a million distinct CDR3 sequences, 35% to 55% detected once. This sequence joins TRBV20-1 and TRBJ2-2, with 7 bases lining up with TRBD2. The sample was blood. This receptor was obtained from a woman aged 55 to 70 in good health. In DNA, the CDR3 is TGCAGTGCAAGCGGACTAGGAGGGGAGCTGTTTTTT. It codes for CSASGLGGELFF.